This is a list of T cell receptor beta chains from one sample in a study of cytomegalovirus exposure and HLA in healthy donors. Libraries were prepared by immunoSEQ multiplex PCR; TCRdb keeps only in-frame clonotypes and omits some of them. The table has approximately 170,000 clones, roughly 73% seen once; the top ten hold 4.9%. Sequences were obtained from PBMCs. These receptors were obtained from a male donor in good health and CMV-seronegative. Both conserved end residues are part of each CDR3. The size of a clone is reported for some rows only, either as once, few or many, or as a class for expanded clones.

15,TRBJ1-4,few,TRBV7-9,CASSLGQGFNEKLFF
14,TRBJ2-1,-,TRBV28,CASKGRYNYNEQFF
16,TRBJ1-1,-,TRBV4-1,CASSLFWDRVNTEAFF
14,TRBJ2-3,once,TRBV9,CASSLGDWRDTQYF
12,TRBJ2-7,-,TRBV4-1,CASSQDEYEQYF
16,TRBJ1-6,-,TRBV6-5,CASSFSTGGGNSPLHF
14,TRBJ1-5,-,TRBV19,CASSLPTGAQPQHF
17,TRBJ1-1,-,TRBV5-4,CASSPRGGGWGNTEAFF
12,TRBJ2-5,once,TRBV29-1,CSVRDSSGTQYF
15,TRBJ2-1,-,TRBV19,CASSIGTGAYNEQFF
16,TRBJ2-7,few,TRBV28,CASGSFAPPSSYEQYF
17,TRBJ1-3,-,TRBV7-9,CASSPISGRGSGNTIYF
13,TRBJ2-7,-,TRBV7-9,CASRVDTSYEQYF
13,TRBJ1-5,-,TRBV7-3,CASSTDNNQPQHF
14,TRBJ1-5,-,TRBV27,CASSLSPLNQPQHF
14,TRBJ2-3,-,TRBV7-2,CATRPPGSTDTQYF
15,TRBJ2-2,few,TRBV7-9,CASSPPGGNTGELFF
14,TRBJ2-3,-,TRBV18,CASSTSGSTDTQYF
15,TRBJ2-5,-,TRBV12-5,CASGLPQGAQETQYF
14,TRBJ2-7,-,TRBV11-2,CASTLAISSYEQYF
13,TRBJ1-2,few,TRBV18,CASSPSDSYGYTF
17,TRBJ2-5,few,TRBV28,CASNGQGASGVQETQYF
17,TRBJ2-7,-,TRBV5-1,CASSRGTLGQGMYEQYF